The 20 T cell receptor beta chains below all came from one sample that was sequenced in a study of T cell repertoires in cytomegalovirus infection. TCRdb used MiXCR to reprocess the reads, holding one entry per CDR3 protein. Among nearly 550,000 distinct CDR3 sequences, more than 15% were seen once, and the ten largest hold 20% to 30%. Sequencing used CD8+ T cells from PBMCs. The receptor set was obtained from a human donor in good health (CMV status not recorded). Some clones in this sample may be carry-over from other donors' samples.

This chain connects TRBV28 to TRBJ1-1, with unresolved D. Germline-derived CDR1 and CDR2 are MDHEN and SYDVKM. Deletions cut 5 bases from V and 1 base from J, with 11 bases between. The CDR3 has 14 residues. This CDR3 reads CASSDPDPNTEAFF. CDR3 DNA: TGTGCCAGCAGTGACCCTGACCCGAACACTGAAGCTTTCTTT.

In its sample, this clonotype was seen many times. The gene calls are TRBV7-3 and TRBJ2-6, with D possibly TRBD1 on 5 matching bases. CDR1 and CDR2 from the germline V gene are SGHTA and FQGTGA. This CDR3 has 16 amino acids. Trimming shortened V by 3 bases and J by 2 bases, and 11 bases separated the two germline ends. Written as DNA, the CDR3 is TGTGCCAGCAGCTTTATTAGGGGAACTGGGGCCAACGTCCTGACTTTC. Amino acid sequence: CASSFIRGTGANVLTF.

This clonotype was picked up a small number of times. The V gene is TRBV24-1, the J gene TRBJ1-5; TRBD1 is a possible D gene (5 bases). Germline V gene data show CDR1 as KGHDR and CDR2 as SFDVKD. Trimming took 8 bases from V and 1 from J, leaving 8 bases between them. The CDR3 runs 13 residues. This chain's CDR3 is CATTQGSNQPQHF. The CDR3 coding sequence is TGTGCCACCACCCAGGGAAGCAATCAGCCCCAGCATTTT.

This clonotype was recorded a few times. Mismatch with germline at one junction end may stem from a read error. This chain uses TRBV18 with TRBJ1-2; TRBD1 is a possible D gene (6 bases). Germline assignment: CDR1 KGHSH and CDR2 LQKENI. The CDR3 spans 15 residues. CDR3 amino acids: CASLPETGPIYGYTF. DNA for the CDR3: TGTGCCAGCTTACCAGAGACAGGTCCTATCTATGGCTACACCTTC.

This clonotype turned up a few times. The rearrangement uses TRBV27 and TRBJ1-1; a possible D gene is TRBD1 (5 bases). The CDR3 sequence is 14 residues long. Trimming left V 3 bases short and J 8 bases short, with 16 bases between. The germline CDR1 and CDR2 sequences are MNHEY and SMNVEV (reference sequence). The CDR3 DNA follows: TGTGCCAGCAGTTTGGGGGGGGGACTCCCCGAAGCTTTCTTT. Its protein product is CASSLGGGLPEAFF.

This clonotype was counted between two and nine times. The rearrangement links TRBV15 to TRBJ1-6; unclear D gene. V was clipped by 0 bases and J by 7 bases, with 10 bases between them. CDR3 length equals 15 residues. Germline V gene sequence: CDR1 LNHNV, CDR2 YYDKDF (reference sequence). CDR3 amino acids: CATSRDSGRNSPLHF. DNA of the CDR3: TGTGCCACCAGCAGAGATTCGGGAAGGAATTCACCCCTCCACTTT. Full variable domain (remainder filled in from reference TRBV15 and TRBJ1-6): DAMVIQNPRYQVTQFGKPVTLSCSQTLNHNVMYWYQQKSSQAPKLLFHYYDKDFNNEADTPDNFQSRRPNTSFCFLDIRSPGLGDTAMYLCATSRDSGRNSPLHFGNGTRLTVT.

This clonotype was observed many times. The chain couples TRBV7-9 to TRBJ2-1; D is unresolved. Germline loops: CDR1 SEHNR, CDR2 FQNEAQ (reference sequence). The CDR3 consists of 13 residues. Trimming took off 3 bases at V and 5 bases at J, with 8 bases between the two ends. This CDR3 reads CASSFRMDNEQFF. CDR3 nucleotides: TGTGCCAGCAGCTTTAGGATGGACAATGAGCAGTTCTTC.

This clonotype was detected only a few times. This chain connects TRBV27 to TRBJ2-7; either TRBD1 or TRBD2 may supply D (6 bases each). The V and J ends lost 2 bases and 7 bases respectively, with 12 bases between them. CDR1 and CDR2 (germline): MNHEY, SMNVEV (reference sequence). The length of the CDR3 is 13 residues. In DNA form, the CDR3 reads TGTGCCAGCAGTTTAAGGGGGAGCGGGGAGCAGTACTTC. It is translated as CASSLRGSGEQYF.

This clonotype has ten or more counts. The chain is built from TRBV7-4 and TRBJ1-2, with D unresolved. Germline values: CDR1 SGHVT, CDR2 SQSDAQ. This CDR3 is built from 12 residues. V was cut by 8 bases and J by 8 bases, with 15 bases left in between. In nucleotides, the CDR3 is TGTGCCAGCCTTCGTACTCCTGTGGGCTACACCTTC. It encodes CASLRTPVGYTF.

This sequence joins TRBV10-3 and TRBJ2-1; 10 bases match TRBD2. This CDR3 spans 17 amino acids. The germline V gene encodes CDR1 ENHRY and CDR2 SYGVKD. With 3 bases clipped from V and 0 bases from J, the junction kept 5 bases outside the gene matches. The DNA for the CDR3 is TGTGCCATCAGTGAAGGTAGCGGGAGGTCCTCCTACAATGAGCAGTTCTTC. Translating it yields CAISEGSGRSSYNEQFF.

This clonotype has a handful of counts. The chain uses TRBV9 and TRBJ2-3; no definite D call. This CDR3 has 16 residues. V was trimmed by 4 bases and J by 0 bases, leaving 15 bases between them. CDR1 SGDLS and CDR2 YYNGEE come from the germline V gene. CDR3: CASSQPMTDSTDTQYF. CDR3 bases: TGTGCCAGCAGCCAACCGATGACGGATAGCACAGATACGCAGTATTTT.

In the case of this clonotype: A read error may be the cause here, since a much bigger clone is one base away. This chain uses TRBV28 with TRBJ1-2; the D is unclear. Germline V gene data show CDR1 as MDHEN and CDR2 as SYDVKM. Trimming removed 6 bases at V and 3 bases at J, with 17 bases between. CDR3 length equals 15 residues. CDR3 DNA sequence: TGTGCCAGCAGAACCCCGAGGAGAAGCCACTATGGCTACACCTTC. It yields the protein CASRTPRRSHYGYTF.

The rearrangement uses TRBV27 and TRBJ1-4, with a tentative D call TRBD1 (6 bases). Deletions cut 10 bases from V and 3 bases from J, with 18 bases between. Looked up from germline, CDR1 is MNHEY and CDR2 is SMNVEV (reference sequence). CDR3 size: 15 residues. The CDR3 sequence: CATRGLGQANEKLFF. CDR3 sequence (DNA): TGTGCCACCAGGGGATTAGGACAAGCTAATGAAAAACTGTTTTTT.

This clonotype was seen at least ten times. The rearrangement links TRBV6-5 to TRBJ1-4; 10 nucleotides agree with TRBD1. V shed 6 bases, J shed 8 bases, and the junction held 12 bases outside the gene matches. CDR1 and CDR2 (germline): MNHEY, SVGAGI. The CDR3 sequence is 16 residues long. CDR3 bases: TGTGCCAGCAGCCCCGGGTGGGGACAGGGGATCGAAAAACTGTTTTTT. Residues: CASSPGWGQGIEKLFF.

This clonotype was seen more than once but under ten times. The chain combines TRBV12-5 with TRBJ1-5; D is unclear. This CDR3 spans 12 amino acids. Germline assignment: CDR1 LGHNT and CDR2 FRNRAP. Trimming left V 4 bases short and J 8 bases short, with 9 bases between. The DNA of the CDR3 is TGTGCTAGTGGTTCGTCCCGTGAGCCCCAGCATTTT. This sequence encodes CASGSSREPQHF.

The V and J genes are TRBV24-1 and TRBJ2-1; 9 bases are a match to TRBD1. The V and J ends lost 3 bases and 0 bases, in that order; junction bases with no gene match: 5. CDR1 and CDR2 (germline): KGHDR, SFDVKD. This CDR3 region has 17 residues. Written as DNA, the CDR3 is TGTGCCACCAGTGATCCGACGACAGGGGGCTCCTACAATGAGCAGTTCTTC. Translated: CATSDPTTGGSYNEQFF.

This clonotype was counted only a few times. This rearrangement joins TRBV9 to TRBJ1-1; maybe TRBD1 (5 bases). This CDR3 region has 14 residues. Germline V gene data show CDR1 as SGDLS and CDR2 as YYNGEE. Trimming stripped 4 bases from V and 8 bases from J, with 18 bases between. The CDR3 DNA reads as TGTGCCAGCAGCCCAGTCGGGACCGTCGCAGAAGCTTTCTTT. Its protein product is CASSPVGTVAEAFF.

This clonotype was counted a few times. The chain couples TRBV20-1 to TRBJ2-1; 10 nucleotides line up with TRBD2. V shed 6 bases and J 11 bases; nucleotides not matched to a gene: 7. Germline V gene data show CDR1 as DFQATT and CDR2 as SNEGSKA (reference sequence). The CDR3 totals 12 residues. CDR3 region: CSAGTSAGQQFF. In DNA form, the CDR3 reads TGCAGTGCGGGGACTAGCGCGGGACAGCAGTTCTTC.

This clonotype was seen more than once but under ten times. The rearrangement joins TRBV11-1 to TRBJ2-1; 8 nucleotides agree with TRBD2. CDR3 size: 16 residues. CDR1 and CDR2 (germline): SGHAT, FQDESV (reference sequence). Unmatched junction bases numbered 9, after V lost 1 base and J lost 7 bases. CDR3 sequence (DNA): TGTGCCAGCAGCTTAGGACGGGAGGGCAGTCGGAATGAGCAGTTCTTC. This translates into CASSLGREGSRNEQFF.

V is TRBV5-8 and J is TRBJ1-5, with D possibly matching TRBD1 (5 bases). This CDR3 is built from 16 residues. Between the trimmed V and J ends, which lost 3 bases and 6 bases, there was a span of 19 bases. The germline CDR1 and CDR2 sequences are SGHTS and YDEGEE. The CDR3 here is CASSSLPDAGGQPQHF. The CDR3 region has the DNA TGTGCCAGCAGCTCACTCCCTGACGCGGGGGGTCAGCCCCAGCATTTT.